Listed below are T cell receptor beta chains from one sample, sequenced in a study of blood T cell repertoires in COVID-19. The protocol was immunoSEQ multiplex PCR, while the TCRdb copy is restricted to in-frame clones and leaves out a portion. This table holds fewer than 100,000 clones, 65% to 90% found once. Sequences were obtained from peripheral blood. The source is a man aged 55 to 70 with acute or convalescent COVID-19. CDR3s include the opening cysteine and the closing phenylalanine or tryptophan. Fields, in order: clone size, V gene, D gene, J gene, CDR3 protein, CDR3 DNA. A D gene is named only where the DNA matches it firmly. Clone size appears in some rows only: once, few, many, or a class for an expanded clone.

clone size: .; V gene: TRBV5-6; D gene: .; J gene: TRBJ2-5; CDR3 protein: CASSLGLQDTQETQYF; CDR3 DNA: TGTGCCAGCAGCTTGGGCCTCCAGGATACCCAAGAGACCCAGTACTTC
clone size: .; V gene: TRBV9; D gene: .; J gene: TRBJ2-7; CDR3 protein: CASSVMGEGYEQYF; CDR3 DNA: TGTGCCAGCAGCGTAATGGGTGAGGGCTACGAGCAGTACTTC
clone size: once; V gene: TRBV19; D gene: TRBD1; J gene: TRBJ2-2; CDR3 protein: CASIKTGLNTGELFF; CDR3 DNA: TGTGCCAGTATCAAGACAGGGTTGAACACCGGGGAGCTGTTTTTT
clone size: .; V gene: TRBV5-1; D gene: TRBD2; J gene: TRBJ2-3; CDR3 protein: CASKTSGTYTDTQYF; CDR3 DNA: TGCGCCAGCAAGACTAGCGGGACCTACACAGATACGCAGTATTTT
clone size: .; V gene: TRBV5-6; D gene: TRBD2; J gene: TRBJ2-1; CDR3 protein: CASSYSGRRNEQFF; CDR3 DNA: TGTGCCAGCAGCTATAGCGGGAGAAGGAATGAGCAGTTCTTC
clone size: .; V gene: TRBV5-1; D gene: TRBD2; J gene: TRBJ2-7; CDR3 protein: CASSLEAGSYEQYF; CDR3 DNA: TGCGCCAGCAGCTTGGAAGCGGGATCCTACGAGCAGTACTTC
clone size: .; V gene: TRBV5-4; D gene: TRBD1; J gene: TRBJ1-6; CDR3 protein: CASSLGQGYSYNSPLHF; CDR3 DNA: TGTGCCAGCAGCTTGGGACAGGGGTACTCCTATAATTCACCCCTCCACTTT
clone size: .; V gene: TRBV7-8; D gene: TRBD2; J gene: TRBJ2-7; CDR3 protein: CASSLDRREGAYEQYF; CDR3 DNA: TGTGCCAGCAGCTTAGACCGGCGGGAGGGGGCCTACGAGCAGTACTTC
clone size: .; V gene: TRBV11-2; D gene: .; J gene: TRBJ2-7; CDR3 protein: CASSLGSGRPYEQYF; CDR3 DNA: TGTGCCAGCAGCTTAGGCAGCGGTAGACCCTACGAGCAGTACTTC
clone size: .; V gene: TRBV19; D gene: TRBD1; J gene: TRBJ1-1; CDR3 protein: CASSRGQGALAEAFF; CDR3 DNA: TGTGCCAGTAGTAGAGGACAGGGGGCTTTGGCTGAAGCTTTCTTT
clone size: once; V gene: TRBV25-1; D gene: TRBD2; J gene: TRBJ2-1; CDR3 protein: CASRLGTNAYNEQFF; CDR3 DNA: TGTGCCAGCAGACTCGGGACTAACGCCTACAATGAGCAGTTCTTC
clone size: .; V gene: TRBV30; D gene: .; J gene: TRBJ1-2; CDR3 protein: CAWSVPNWGGYGYTF; CDR3 DNA: TGTGCCTGGAGTGTACCTAACTGGGGAGGGTATGGCTACACCTTC
clone size: .; V gene: TRBV6-4; D gene: .; J gene: TRBJ1-2; CDR3 protein: CASSAEQGSGYTF; CDR3 DNA: TGTGCCAGCAGTGCAGAGCAGGGGTCTGGCTACACCTTC
clone size: .; V gene: TRBV5-1; D gene: .; J gene: TRBJ2-2; CDR3 protein: CASSNPGRGELFF; CDR3 DNA: TGCGCCAGCAGCAACCCAGGGCGCGGGGAGCTGTTTTTT
clone size: .; V gene: TRBV9; D gene: .; J gene: TRBJ2-7; CDR3 protein: CASSVAVTGEGEQYF; CDR3 DNA: TGTGCCAGCAGCGTAGCTGTGACAGGGGAGGGCGAGCAGTACTTC
clone size: .; V gene: TRBV18; D gene: .; J gene: TRBJ2-3; CDR3 protein: CASSPSSRGDTQYF; CDR3 DNA: TGTGCCAGCTCACCGTCCTCCAGGGGAGATACGCAGTATTTT
clone size: .; V gene: TRBV6-5; D gene: .; J gene: TRBJ2-1; CDR3 protein: CASRSTGNSPNEQFF; CDR3 DNA: TGTGCCAGCAGATCCACAGGGAACAGCCCCAATGAGCAGTTCTTC
clone size: .; V gene: TRBV18; D gene: .; J gene: TRBJ2-7; CDR3 protein: CASSPRGISNEEQYF; CDR3 DNA: TGTGCCAGCTCACCACGAGGCATCTCAAATGAAGAGCAGTACTTC
clone size: .; V gene: TRBV27; D gene: TRBD2; J gene: TRBJ2-7; CDR3 protein: CASSGGLAGFSYEQYF; CDR3 DNA: TGTGCCAGCAGTGGAGGACTAGCTGGGTTCTCCTACGAGCAGTACTTC
clone size: .; V gene: TRBV7-8; D gene: TRBD2; J gene: TRBJ2-7; CDR3 protein: CASSLVGGRNHEQYF; CDR3 DNA: TGTGCCAGCAGCTTAGTAGGCGGGAGGAACCACGAGCAGTACTTC
clone size: .; V gene: TRBV7-9; D gene: TRBD1; J gene: TRBJ1-2; CDR3 protein: CASSSTDRVAGTNYGYTF; CDR3 DNA: TGTGCCAGCAGCTCAACTGACAGGGTTGCAGGAACTAACTATGGCTACACCTTC
clone size: .; V gene: TRBV25-1; D gene: .; J gene: TRBJ2-1; CDR3 protein: CASSSAGGTSSYNEQFF; CDR3 DNA: TGTGCCAGCAGTTCGGCGGGCGGAACTAGCTCCTACAATGAGCAGTTCTTC
clone size: .; V gene: TRBV9; D gene: .; J gene: TRBJ2-5; CDR3 protein: CASSVGTVQETQYF; CDR3 DNA: TGTGCCAGCAGCGTAGGGACAGTACAAGAGACCCAGTACTTC
clone size: .; V gene: TRBV19; D gene: TRBD2; J gene: TRBJ2-1; CDR3 protein: CASSSLMGTRMNEQFF; CDR3 DNA: TGTGCCAGTAGCAGCCTTATGGGGACTAGGATGAATGAGCAGTTCTTC
clone size: .; V gene: TRBV30; D gene: .; J gene: TRBJ1-1; CDR3 protein: CAWRNRQDEAFF; CDR3 DNA: TGTGCCTGGAGAAACCGACAGGATGAAGCTTTCTTT
clone size: .; V gene: TRBV6-5; D gene: .; J gene: TRBJ2-7; CDR3 protein: CATSQGRSYEQYF; CDR3 DNA: TGTGCCACCTCTCAGGGCAGGTCCTACGAGCAGTACTTC
clone size: .; V gene: TRBV5-4; D gene: .; J gene: TRBJ2-7; CDR3 protein: CASSTPGYEQYF; CDR3 DNA: TGTGCCAGCAGCACCCCAGGCTACGAGCAGTACTTC
clone size: .; V gene: TRBV20-1; D gene: TRBD1; J gene: TRBJ2-5; CDR3 protein: CSARGQGTQYF; CDR3 DNA: TGCAGTGCTAGAGGACAGGGGACCCAGTACTTC
clone size: once; V gene: TRBV2; D gene: TRBD1; J gene: TRBJ1-1; CDR3 protein: CASSPLTGGNTEAFF; CDR3 DNA: TGTGCCAGCAGTCCCTTGACAGGGGGGAACACTGAAGCTTTCTTT
clone size: .; V gene: TRBV12-3/TRBV12-4; D gene: .; J gene: TRBJ2-7; CDR3 protein: CASRRTGSYEQYF; CDR3 DNA: TGTGCCAGCAGAAGGACTGGGTCCTACGAGCAGTACTTC
clone size: .; V gene: TRBV5-8; D gene: .; J gene: TRBJ1-3; CDR3 protein: CASGALSGNTIYF; CDR3 DNA: TGTGCCAGCGGGGCCCTCTCTGGAAACACCATATATTTT
clone size: .; V gene: TRBV25-1; D gene: .; J gene: TRBJ2-7; CDR3 protein: CASSEAGHEQYF; CDR3 DNA: TGTGCCAGCAGTGAAGCGGGGCACGAGCAGTACTTC
clone size: .; V gene: TRBV7-9; D gene: .; J gene: TRBJ1-2; CDR3 protein: CASSLGVGGPYGYTF; CDR3 DNA: TGTGCCAGCAGCTTAGGAGTAGGAGGACCCTATGGCTACACCTTC
clone size: .; V gene: TRBV7-9; D gene: TRBD2; J gene: TRBJ2-2; CDR3 protein: CASTKARGATGELFF; CDR3 DNA: TGTGCCAGCACCAAGGCGCGGGGGGCGACCGGGGAGCTGTTTTTT
clone size: .; V gene: TRBV6-2/TRBV6-3; D gene: TRBD2; J gene: TRBJ2-5; CDR3 protein: CASSYGTSGGAGETQYF; CDR3 DNA: TGTGCCAGCAGTTACGGGACTAGCGGGGGGGCCGGAGAGACCCAGTACTTC
clone size: .; V gene: TRBV19; D gene: .; J gene: TRBJ1-4; CDR3 protein: CASSMIGYGLFF; CDR3 DNA: TGTGCCAGTAGTATGATCGGTTACGGACTGTTTTTT
clone size: .; V gene: TRBV4-3; D gene: TRBD1; J gene: TRBJ1-4; CDR3 protein: CASSQSGQGKLKLFF; CDR3 DNA: TGCGCCAGCAGCCAATCGGGACAGGGGAAGTTAAAACTGTTTTTT
clone size: .; V gene: TRBV7-2; D gene: TRBD1; J gene: TRBJ1-2; CDR3 protein: CASSMTGGGYTF; CDR3 DNA: TGTGCCAGCAGCATGACAGGGGGTGGCTACACCTTC
clone size: once; V gene: TRBV7-2; D gene: TRBD2; J gene: TRBJ2-1; CDR3 protein: CASSHGTSANEQFF; CDR3 DNA: TGTGCCAGCAGCCACGGGACTAGCGCCAATGAGCAGTTCTTC
clone size: .; V gene: TRBV7-7; D gene: .; J gene: TRBJ2-7; CDR3 protein: CASSLARGYEQYF; CDR3 DNA: TGTGCTAGCAGCTTAGCCCGGGGCTACGAGCAGTACTTC
clone size: .; V gene: TRBV5-6; D gene: .; J gene: TRBJ2-7; CDR3 protein: CASSPPGFYEQYF; CDR3 DNA: TGTGCCAGCAGCCCCCCAGGGTTCTACGAGCAGTACTTC
clone size: .; V gene: TRBV3-1/TRBV3-2; D gene: .; J gene: TRBJ1-6; CDR3 protein: CASRTGNYNSPLHF; CDR3 DNA: TGTGCCAGCAGAACCGGGAACTATAATTCACCCCTCCACTTT
clone size: .; V gene: TRBV19; D gene: TRBD1; J gene: TRBJ1-5; CDR3 protein: CASQDRGISAQHF; CDR3 DNA: TGTGCCAGCCAGGACAGGGGGATCTCGGCCCAGCATTTT
clone size: .; V gene: TRBV6-5; D gene: TRBD1; J gene: TRBJ1-1; CDR3 protein: CASKRQGGNTEAFF; CDR3 DNA: TGTGCCAGCAAACGACAGGGGGGGAACACTGAAGCTTTCTTT
clone size: .; V gene: TRBV19; D gene: TRBD2; J gene: TRBJ2-3; CDR3 protein: CASSETSGSTDTQYF; CDR3 DNA: TGTGCCAGTAGTGAGACTAGCGGGAGCACAGATACGCAGTATTTT
clone size: .; V gene: TRBV7-8; D gene: TRBD2; J gene: TRBJ2-7; CDR3 protein: CASSIGLAGGPYEQYF; CDR3 DNA: TGTGCCAGCAGCATCGGACTAGCGGGGGGACCCTACGAGCAGTACTTC
clone size: .; V gene: TRBV21-1; D gene: .; J gene: TRBJ1-1; CDR3 protein: CASLRETGRTEAFF; CDR3 DNA: TGTGCCAGCCTCAGGGAGACAGGGAGAACTGAAGCTTTCTTT
clone size: .; V gene: TRBV9; D gene: TRBD2; J gene: TRBJ2-1; CDR3 protein: CASSEGSGTIIKQFF; CDR3 DNA: TGTGCCAGCAGCGAGGGCTCCGGGACTATTATAAAGCAGTTCTTC
clone size: .; V gene: TRBV7-8; D gene: .; J gene: TRBJ2-7; CDR3 protein: CASSSNRASYEQYF; CDR3 DNA: TGTGCCAGCAGCTCAAACAGGGCCTCCTACGAGCAGTACTTC
clone size: .; V gene: TRBV6-5; D gene: TRBD1; J gene: TRBJ2-7; CDR3 protein: CASGPDRVASYEQYF; CDR3 DNA: TGTGCCAGCGGACCTGACAGGGTGGCCTCCTACGAGCAGTACTTC
clone size: .; V gene: TRBV7-6; D gene: TRBD1; J gene: TRBJ2-2; CDR3 protein: CASSLVQGTGELFF; CDR3 DNA: TGTGCCAGCAGCTTAGTACAGGGGACCGGGGAGCTGTTTTTT
clone size: few; V gene: TRBV12-3/TRBV12-4; D gene: TRBD1; J gene: TRBJ1-1; CDR3 protein: CAGQGQGNTEAFF; CDR3 DNA: TGTGCCGGTCAGGGACAGGGGAACACTGAAGCTTTCTTT
clone size: .; V gene: TRBV12-1; D gene: .; J gene: TRBJ2-1; CDR3 protein: CASRRGEQFF; CDR3 DNA: TGTGCCAGCAGGCGGGGTGAGCAGTTCTTC
clone size: .; V gene: TRBV29-1; D gene: .; J gene: TRBJ2-5; CDR3 protein: CSVYSNQETQYF; CDR3 DNA: TGCAGCGTCTACAGCAACCAAGAGACCCAGTACTTC
clone size: once; V gene: TRBV6-2/TRBV6-3; D gene: TRBD1; J gene: TRBJ2-5; CDR3 protein: CASSPWTGEAETQYF; CDR3 DNA: TGTGCCAGCAGCCCTTGGACAGGGGAGGCGGAGACCCAGTACTTC